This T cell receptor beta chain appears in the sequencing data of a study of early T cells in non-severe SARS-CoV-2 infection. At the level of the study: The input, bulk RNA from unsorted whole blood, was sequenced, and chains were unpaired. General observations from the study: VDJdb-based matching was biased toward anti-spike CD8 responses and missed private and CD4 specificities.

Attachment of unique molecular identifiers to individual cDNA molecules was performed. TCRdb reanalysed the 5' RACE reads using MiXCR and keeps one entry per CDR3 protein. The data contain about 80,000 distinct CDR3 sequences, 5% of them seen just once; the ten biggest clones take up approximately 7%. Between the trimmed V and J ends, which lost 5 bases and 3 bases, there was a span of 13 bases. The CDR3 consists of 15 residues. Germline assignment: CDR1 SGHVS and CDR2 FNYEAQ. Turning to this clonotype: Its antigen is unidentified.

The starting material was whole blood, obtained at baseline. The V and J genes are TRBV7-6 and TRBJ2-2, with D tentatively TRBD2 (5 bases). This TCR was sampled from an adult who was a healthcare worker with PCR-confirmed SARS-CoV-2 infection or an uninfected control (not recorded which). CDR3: CASSRAFGDTGELFF. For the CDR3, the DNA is TGTGCCAGCAGCCGGGCCTTCGGGGACACCGGGGAGCTGTTTTTT.